This T cell receptor (beta chain) was found in a study of blood T cell repertoires in COVID-19. Study overall: Acute and convalescent COVID-19 samples came from the United States, Italy and Spain.

The CDR3 loop spans 13 amino acids. Germline lookup yields CDR1 SGHDN and CDR2 FVKESK. Deletions cut 0 bases from V and 1 base from J, with 3 bases between. Original data processing: Amplifying reference gene primers gave estimates of nucleated cell counts. Assay: immunoSEQ multiplex PCR; the TCRdb copy retains only in-frame clones and omits some. The V and J calls and clone size come from that table; D and trimming were worked out from the DNA. The profile shows about 72,000 clones, around 84% of them singletons. The clonotype comes from a man aged 70 or older with active or convalescent COVID-19. This rearrangement joins TRBV14 to TRBJ1-1; D is unclear. The sequenced material came from peripheral blood. CDR3 nucleotide sequence: TGTGCCAGCAGCCAAGACAGGAACACTGAAGCTTTCTTT. This sequence encodes CASSQDRNTEAFF.